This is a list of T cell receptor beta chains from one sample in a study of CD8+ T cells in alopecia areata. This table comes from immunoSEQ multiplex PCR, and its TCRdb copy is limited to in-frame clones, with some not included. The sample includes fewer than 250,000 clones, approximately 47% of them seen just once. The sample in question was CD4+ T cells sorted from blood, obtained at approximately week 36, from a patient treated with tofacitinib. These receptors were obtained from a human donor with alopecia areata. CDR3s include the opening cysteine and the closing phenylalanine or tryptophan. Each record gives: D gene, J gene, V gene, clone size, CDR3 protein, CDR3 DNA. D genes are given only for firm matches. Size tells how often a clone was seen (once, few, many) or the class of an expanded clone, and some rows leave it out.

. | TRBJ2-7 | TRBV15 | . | CATGTRGLIPYEQYF | TGTGCCACCGGCACCCGAGGACTTATACCCTACGAGCAGTACTTC
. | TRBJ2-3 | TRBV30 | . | CAWRGNTDTQYF | TGTGCCTGGAGGGGAAACACAGATACGCAGTATTTT
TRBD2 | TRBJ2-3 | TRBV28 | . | CATRGEADTQYF | TGTGCCACCCGGGGGGAGGCAGATACGCAGTATTTT
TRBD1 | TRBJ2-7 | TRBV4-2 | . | CASSQGQGSYEQYF | TGTGCCAGCAGCCAGGGACAGGGGTCCTACGAGCAGTACTTC
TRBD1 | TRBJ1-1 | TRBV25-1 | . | CASSVPGQAEAFF | TGTGCCAGCAGTGTTCCGGGACAGGCTGAAGCTTTCTTT
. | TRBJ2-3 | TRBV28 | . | CASSLLSTDTQYF | TGTGCCAGCAGTTTGCTTAGCACAGATACGCAGTATTTT
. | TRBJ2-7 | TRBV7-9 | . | CASSLVGESYEQYF | TGTGCCAGCAGCTTAGTCGGAGAATCCTACGAGCAGTACTTC
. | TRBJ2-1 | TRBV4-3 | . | CASSQDLGNWGAYNEQFF | TGCGCCAGCAGCCAAGATCTCGGGAACTGGGGGGCCTACAATGAGCAGTTCTTC
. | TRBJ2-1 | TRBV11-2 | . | CASSFDGSSYNEQFF | TGTGCCAGCAGCTTCGACGGGAGCTCCTACAATGAGCAGTTCTTC
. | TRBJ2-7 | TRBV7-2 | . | CASTQKRGAEQYF | TGTGCCAGCACCCAAAAAAGGGGGGCCGAGCAGTACTTC
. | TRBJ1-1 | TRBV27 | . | CASSYLGARTEAFF | TGTGCCAGCAGCTACCTGGGGGCGAGGACTGAAGCTTTCTTT
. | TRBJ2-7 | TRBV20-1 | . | CSAPSGVEQYF | TGCAGTGCTCCTTCTGGGGTTGAGCAGTACTTC
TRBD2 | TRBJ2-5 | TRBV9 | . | CASSQLAGVQETQYF | TGTGCCAGCAGCCAATTAGCGGGAGTTCAAGAGACCCAGTACTTC
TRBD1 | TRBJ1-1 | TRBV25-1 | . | CASTDRGNTEAFF | TGTGCCAGCACCGACAGGGGAAACACTGAAGCTTTCTTT
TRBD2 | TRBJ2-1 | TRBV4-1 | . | CASRQLAGGRNEQFF | TGCGCCAGCAGGCAACTAGCGGGAGGGAGGAATGAGCAGTTCTTC
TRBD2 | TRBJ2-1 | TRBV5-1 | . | CASSLGLAGVGEQFF | TGCGCCAGCAGCTTGGGACTAGCGGGAGTGGGTGAGCAGTTCTTC
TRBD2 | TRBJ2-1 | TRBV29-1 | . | CSVELAGGISYNEQFF | TGCAGCGTTGAACTAGCGGGAGGAATATCCTACAATGAGCAGTTCTTC
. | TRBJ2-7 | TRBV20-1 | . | CSVWSGEQYF | TGCAGTGTCTGGTCTGGGGAGCAGTACTTC
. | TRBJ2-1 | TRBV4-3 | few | CASSQDTLAGEQFF | TGCGCCAGCAGCCAAGATACCCTCGCCGGTGAGCAGTTCTTC
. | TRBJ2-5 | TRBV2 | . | CASSIGPGPEETQYF | TGTGCCAGCAGTATCGGCCCGGGCCCGGAGGAGACCCAGTACTTC
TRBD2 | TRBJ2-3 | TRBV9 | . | CASGRGDTPQGTDTQYF | TGTGCCAGCGGCCGGGGGGATACACCTCAGGGCACAGATACGCAGTATTTT
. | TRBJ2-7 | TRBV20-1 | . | CSGTETYEQYF | TGCAGTGGGACGGAAACCTACGAGCAGTACTTC
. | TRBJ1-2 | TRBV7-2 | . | CASSLSRDISGYTF | TGTGCCAGCAGCCTGTCCCGGGACATTAGTGGCTACACCTTC
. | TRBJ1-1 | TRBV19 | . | CASSAGPWVPRTAYNTEAFF | TGTGCCAGTAGTGCCGGTCCTTGGGTCCCAAGGACAGCCTACAACACTGAAGCTTTCTTT
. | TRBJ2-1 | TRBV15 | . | CATSRDGKGLDEQFF | TGTGCCACCAGCAGAGATGGAAAGGGGCTCGATGAGCAGTTCTTC
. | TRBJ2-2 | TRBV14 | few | CASSQARVNTGELFF | TGTGCCAGCAGCCAAGCTAGGGTGAACACCGGGGAGCTGTTTTTT
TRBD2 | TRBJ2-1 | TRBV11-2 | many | CASSSSGGYNEQFF | TGTGCCAGCAGCTCTAGCGGGGGCTACAATGAGCAGTTCTTC
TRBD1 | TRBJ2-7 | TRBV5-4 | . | CASSQGQGVYEQYF | TGTGCCAGCAGCCAGGGGCAGGGGGTCTACGAGCAGTACTTC
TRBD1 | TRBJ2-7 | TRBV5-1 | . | CASSSDRGREQYF | TGCGCCAGCAGCTCGGACAGGGGACGCGAGCAGTACTTC
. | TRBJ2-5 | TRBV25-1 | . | CASSEYMGGETQYF | TGTGCCAGCAGTGAATATATGGGCGGAGAGACCCAGTACTTC
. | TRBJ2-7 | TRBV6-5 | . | CASSSGLVSSYEQYF | TGTGCCAGCAGTTCGGGCCTCGTAAGCTCCTACGAGCAGTACTTC